This T cell receptor (beta chain) was sequenced for a study of cytomegalovirus exposure and HLA in healthy donors. Primers: 60 Vbeta forward and 13 Jbeta reverse. Method: immunoSEQ multiplex PCR; TCRdb's copy keeps in-frame clones and lacks some. With 100,000 to 150,000 clones in the sample, the ten largest clones hold under 2%. CDR1 and CDR2 (germline): SGHVS, FQNEAQ. Trimming removed 1 base at V and 3 bases at J, with 12 bases between. The CDR3 is made up of 15 amino acids. V is TRBV7-8 and J is TRBJ1-2; D remains unclear. This sequence originates from a woman between 40 and 50 years old in good health and CMV-seropositive. The sample was PBMCs. CDR3 sequence: CASSLGAGPDYGYTF. The CDR3 DNA sequence: TGTGCCAGCAGCTTAGGTGCAGGCCCGGACTATGGCTACACCTTC.